This T cell receptor (beta chain) was obtained from a study of blood T cell repertoires in COVID-19. In the study overall: From T cells, B-cell-depleted T cells, or PBMCs came the material, which was cDNA or gDNA.

Germline loops: CDR1 LNHDA, CDR2 SQIVND (reference sequence). This CDR3 region has 13 residues. The ends were cut back, 7 bases at V and 5 bases at J, with 14 bases in the middle. Profiling relied on immunoSEQ multiplex PCR, and the TCRdb table lists in-frame clones only, not all of them. The sample has fewer than 85,000 clones; roughly 83% are singletons. The receptor's source is a man aged 25-45 years with COVID-19, enrolled during active disease. Material: peripheral blood. The rearrangement uses TRBV19 and TRBJ2-5, with D possibly being TRBD1 (6 bases). The chain's CDR3 is CASKKGGVETQYF. CDR3 in DNA: TGTGCCAGTAAGAAAGGGGGAGTGGAGACCCAGTACTTC.